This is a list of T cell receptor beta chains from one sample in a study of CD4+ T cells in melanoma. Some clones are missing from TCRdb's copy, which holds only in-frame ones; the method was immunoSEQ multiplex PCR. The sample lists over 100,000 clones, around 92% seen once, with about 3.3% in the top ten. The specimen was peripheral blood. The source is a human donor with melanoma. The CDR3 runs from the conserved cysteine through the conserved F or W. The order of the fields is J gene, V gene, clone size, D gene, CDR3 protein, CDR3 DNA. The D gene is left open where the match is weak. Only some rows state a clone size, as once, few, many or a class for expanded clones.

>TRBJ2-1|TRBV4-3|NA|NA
CASRGADSYNEQFF
TGCGCCAGCAGAGGAGCGGACTCCTACAATGAGCAGTTCTTC
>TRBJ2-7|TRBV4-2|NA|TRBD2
CASSQASSGDYEQYF
TGTGCCAGCAGCCAAGCGTCTAGCGGTGACTACGAGCAGTACTTC
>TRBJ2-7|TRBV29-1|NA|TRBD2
CSCAAGGLVEQYF
TGCAGCTGCGCGGCGGGAGGGCTCGTCGAGCAGTACTTC
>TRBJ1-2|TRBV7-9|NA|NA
CASSSTGFYGYTF
TGTGCCAGCAGCTCGACAGGTTTCTATGGCTACACCTTC
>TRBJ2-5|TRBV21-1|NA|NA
CASSKDPREETQYF
TGTGCCAGCAGCAAAGACCCCAGGGAAGAGACCCAGTACTTC
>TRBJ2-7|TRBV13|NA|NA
CASSRLQGLNEQYF
TGTGCCAGCAGCCGACTTCAGGGGTTAAACGAGCAGTACTTC
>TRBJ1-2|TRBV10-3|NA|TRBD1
CAISESGQGDYGYTF
TGTGCCATCAGTGAGTCGGGGCAGGGGGACTATGGCTACACCTTC
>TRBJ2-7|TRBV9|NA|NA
CASSVGQGPSYEQYF
TGTGCCAGCAGCGTCGGACAAGGACCGAGCTACGAGCAGTACTTC
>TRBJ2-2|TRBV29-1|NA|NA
CSVVTATGELFF
TGCAGCGTGGTGACAGCCACCGGGGAGCTGTTTTTT
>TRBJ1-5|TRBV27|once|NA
CASSPTGAYSNQPQHF
TGTGCCAGCAGTCCGACAGGCGCCTATAGCAATCAGCCCCAGCATTTT
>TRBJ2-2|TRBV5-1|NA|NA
CASSLALAGELFF
TGCGCCAGCAGCTTGGCGTTAGCCGGGGAGCTGTTTTTT
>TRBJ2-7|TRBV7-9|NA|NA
CASSLVAGTIEQYF
TGTGCCAGCAGCTTAGTGGCGGGTACCATCGAGCAGTACTTC
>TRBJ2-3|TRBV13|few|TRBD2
CASSSSGRAITDTQYF
TGTGCCAGCAGCTCTAGCGGGAGGGCCATCACAGATACGCAGTATTTT
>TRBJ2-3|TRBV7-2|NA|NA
CASLAGQRTSDTQYF
TGTGCCAGCCTGGCGGGACAAAGGACGTCAGATACGCAGTATTTT
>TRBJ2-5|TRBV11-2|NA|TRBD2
CASSLSRSGEETQYF
TGTGCCAGCAGCTTAAGCCGTAGCGGGGAAGAGACCCAGTACTTC
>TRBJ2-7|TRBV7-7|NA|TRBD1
CASSQDRGNEQYF
TGTGCCAGCAGCCAGGACAGGGGAAACGAGCAGTACTTC
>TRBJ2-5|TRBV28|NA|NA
CASSLAPHLAGFRETQYF
TGTGCCAGCAGTTTAGCCCCCCACTTGGCGGGGTTTAGGGAGACCCAGTACTTC
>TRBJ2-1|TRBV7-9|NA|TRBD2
CASSAGTSWREFF
TGTGCCAGCAGCGCCGGGACTAGCTGGAGAGAGTTCTTC
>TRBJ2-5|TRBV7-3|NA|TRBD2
CASSLAGGATETQYF
TGTGCCAGCAGCTTAGCGGGGGGGGCGACGGAGACCCAGTACTTC
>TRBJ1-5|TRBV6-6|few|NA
CASSKDGNQPQHF
TGTGCCAGCAGTAAGGATGGCAATCAGCCCCAGCATTTT
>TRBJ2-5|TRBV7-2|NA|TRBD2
CASSSVREGETQYF
TGTGCCAGCAGCTCCGTCCGGGAGGGGGAGACCCAGTACTTC
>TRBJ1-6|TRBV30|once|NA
CAWSLGQYNSPLHF
TGTGCCTGGAGCTTGGGACAATATAATTCACCCCTCCACTTT
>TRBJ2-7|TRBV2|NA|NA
CASSDSLALVYEQYF
TGTGCCAGCAGTGATAGCCTAGCGCTTGTCTACGAGCAGTACTTC
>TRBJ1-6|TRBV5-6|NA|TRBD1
CASSSLDRDGNSPLHF
TGTGCCAGCAGCTCCCTAGACAGGGATGGAAATTCACCCCTCCACTTT
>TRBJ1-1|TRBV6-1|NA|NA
CASSERREKEAFF
TGTGCCAGCAGTGAAAGGAGAGAGAAGGAAGCTTTCTTT
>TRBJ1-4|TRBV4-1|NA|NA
CASSQDMGEGNEKLFF
TGCGCCAGCAGCCAAGATATGGGGGAAGGTAATGAAAAACTGTTTTTT
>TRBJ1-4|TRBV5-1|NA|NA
CASSLSDPTNEKLFF
TGCGCCAGCAGCTTGAGTGACCCAACTAATGAAAAACTGTTTTTT
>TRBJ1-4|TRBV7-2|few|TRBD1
CASSLGTGLASEKLFF
TGTGCCAGCAGCTTAGGGACAGGATTAGCCTCCGAAAAACTGTTTTTT
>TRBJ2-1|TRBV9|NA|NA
CASSERVYNEQFF
TGTGCCAGCAGCGAGCGGGTCTACAATGAGCAGTTCTTC
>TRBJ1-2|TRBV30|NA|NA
CAWSRRRAYGYTF
TGTGCCTGGAGCCGCCGACGGGCCTATGGCTACACCTTC
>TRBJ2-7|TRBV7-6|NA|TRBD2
CASSAGTSGASSYEQYF
TGTGCCAGCAGCGCCGGGACTAGCGGGGCTAGCTCCTACGAGCAGTACTTC
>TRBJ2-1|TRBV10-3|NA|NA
CATGITPAFNEQFF
TGTGCCACCGGTATTACGCCCGCCTTTAATGAGCAGTTCTTC
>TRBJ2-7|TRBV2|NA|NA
CASKEIPSSYEQYF
TGTGCCAGCAAGGAAATACCAAGCTCCTACGAGCAGTACTTC
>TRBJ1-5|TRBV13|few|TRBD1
CASSERQGGRQPQHF
TGTGCCAGCAGCGAGCGACAGGGAGGTAGGCAGCCCCAGCATTTT
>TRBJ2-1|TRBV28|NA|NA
CASSQLFTGFNEQFF
TGTGCCAGCAGTCAGCTATTTACAGGATTCAATGAGCAGTTCTTC
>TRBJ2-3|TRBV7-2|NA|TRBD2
CASSFSTSGSADTQYF
TGTGCCAGCAGCTTTTCGACTAGCGGGTCGGCAGATACGCAGTATTTT
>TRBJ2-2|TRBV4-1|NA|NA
CASSQGLLNTGELFF
TGCGCCAGCAGCCAAGGACTACTCAACACCGGGGAGCTGTTTTTT
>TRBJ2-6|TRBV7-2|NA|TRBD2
CASRMTSGYSGANVLTF
TGTGCCAGCAGGATGACTAGCGGGTACTCTGGGGCCAACGTCCTGACTTTC
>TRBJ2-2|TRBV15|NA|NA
CATSRDPPGELFF
TGTGCCACCAGCAGAGATCCGCCCGGGGAGCTGTTTTTT
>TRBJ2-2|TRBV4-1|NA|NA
CASSQGGTGELFF
TGCGCCAGCAGCCAAGGGGGTACCGGGGAGCTGTTTTTT
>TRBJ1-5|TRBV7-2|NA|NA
CASSLGSGNQPQHF
TGTGCCAGCAGCTTAGGGAGTGGCAATCAGCCCCAGCATTTT
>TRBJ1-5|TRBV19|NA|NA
CASSRDGDSNQPQHF
TGTGCCAGCTCCCGGGACGGTGATAGCAATCAGCCCCAGCATTTT